This TCR beta chain was identified during a study of blood T cell repertoires in COVID-19. This clone has more than one count but fewer than ten. V was cut by 2 bases and J by 5 bases, with 16 bases left in between. The germline CDR1 and CDR2 sequences are ENHRY and SYGVKD. This CDR3 spans 15 amino acids. In the original processing: Nucleated cell number was recorded as an estimate derived from reference gene primer amplification. Some clones are missing from TCRdb's copy, which holds only in-frame ones; the method was immunoSEQ multiplex PCR. V, J and clone size derive from that table, while D and trimming were established from the DNA sequence. The sample includes approximately 11,000 clones, roughly nine tenths of them seen just once.

The sequencing sample was made of peripheral blood. The receptor's source is a woman in her sixties or seventies with active COVID-19. V is TRBV10-3 and J is TRBJ2-7, with D perhaps TRBD2 (7 bases). The CDR3 DNA sequence: TGTGCCATCAGTGAGACGGGGGGCCCAGGGGACGAGCAGTACTTC. Its translation: CAISETGGPGDEQYF.